The T cell receptor beta chain described here comes from a study of metastatic and nonmetastatic thyroid tumors. Looked up from germline, CDR1 is MNHNS and CDR2 is SASEGT. This CDR3 comprises 18 residues. Findings and limits, study-wide: Reports indicated that malignant thyroid tumors showed significantly higher TCR beta diversity than benign nodules did, in blood and tumor.

No patient had received any treatment before thyroid surgery. TCRdb re-analyzed the PCR reads through MiXCR. The sample has some 10,000 clones; 9.5% to 13% are singletons. In its sample, this clone ranks as medium-sized. Its antigen is still unknown. A read error may produce the germline difference seen at one junction end. Material: tumor tissue. This receptor was identified in a female donor with papillary thyroid cancer or a benign thyroid nodule (not recorded which). Some clones in this sample may be carry-over from other donors' samples. The rearrangement uses TRBV6-1 and TRBJ2-1; 12 bases are shared with TRBD2. CDR3 protein: CASSEDGASGRAYHEQFF. The CDR3 DNA reads as TGTGCCAGCAGTGAAGATGGAGCTAGCGGGAGGGCCTACCATGAGCAGTTCTTC.